This TCR beta chain is from a study of T cells in Graves' hyperthyroidism and ophthalmopathy. Study-wide points: Stable hyperthyroidism was told apart from ophthalmopathy by a model built on 13 V-J features.

Only a few counts were recorded for this clonotype. The antigen is undetermined. RNA transcripts served as the template for amplifying TCR beta CDR3 regions. An initial round of RT-PCR targeting the TCR CDR3 relied on the HTBI primer set. TCRdb used MiXCR to reprocess the multiplex PCR reads, holding one entry per CDR3 protein. The sample lists fewer than 700,000 distinct CDR3 sequences; roughly 15% were seen once. CDR1 and CDR2 (germline): KGHSY, FQNENV. This CDR3 is built from 14 residues. The V end lost 5 bases, the J end lost 7 bases, and 14 bases lay between the germline ends. This chain uses TRBV16 with TRBJ1-4; D possibly corresponds to TRBD1 (5 bases). The sequencing input was blood. The clonotype was recovered from a woman aged 18-29 years with Graves' ophthalmopathy. This chain's CDR3 is CASSWGPASEKLFF. CDR3 in DNA: TGTGCCAGCAGCTGGGGCCCTGCCTCTGAAAAACTGTTTTTT. The whole variable domain, filled in from reference TRBV16 and TRBJ1-4, reads GEEVAQTPKHLVRGEGQKAKLYCAPIKGHSYVFWYQQVLKNEFKFLISFQNENVFDETGMPKERFSAKCLPNSPCSLEIQATKLEDSAVYFCASSWGPASEKLFFGSGTQLSVL.